Listed below are T cell receptor beta chains from one sample, sequenced in a study of breast tumors, draining lymph nodes, adjacent tissues. TCRdb independently ran MiXCR on the multiplex PCR reads; one entry per CDR3 protein. The table lists approximately 230,000 distinct CDR3 sequences, approximately 36% of them singletons. The material sequenced was axillary lymph node tissue. The receptors were sampled from a female donor with breast cancer. Some clones in this sample may be carry-over from other donors' samples. CDR3s include the opening cysteine and the closing phenylalanine or tryptophan. Fields, in order: J gene, V gene, D gene, clone size, CDR3 protein, CDR3 DNA. A D gene is named only where the DNA matches it firmly. Only some rows state a clone size, as once, few, many or a class for expanded clones.

J: TRBJ2-5; V: TRBV20-1; D: NA; size: few; CDR3: CSARVETQYF; DNA: TGCAGTGCTAGAGTTGAGACCCAGTACTTC
J: TRBJ2-3; V: TRBV6-1; D: TRBD1; size: NA; CDR3: CASGQTGANTDTQYF; DNA: TGTGCCAGCGGCCAGACAGGGGCGAACACAGATACGCAGTATTTT
J: TRBJ2-3; V: TRBV29-1; D: TRBD1; size: NA; CDR3: CSVGFGTGSSMAQYF; DNA: TGCAGCGTTGGGTTCGGGACAGGGAGCTCTATGGCGCAGTATTTT
J: TRBJ1-2; V: TRBV11-2; D: TRBD1; size: NA; CDR3: CASSLSTGDTGYTF; DNA: TGTGCCAGCAGCTTATCTACAGGGGACACAGGCTACACCTTC
J: TRBJ2-1; V: TRBV7-3; D: TRBD2; size: many; CDR3: CASSLAGTSPHEQFF; DNA: TGTGCCAGCAGCTTGGCCGGGACTAGCCCCCATGAGCAGTTCTTC
J: TRBJ2-1; V: TRBV30; D: NA; size: NA; CDR3: CAWRGGQYNEQFF; DNA: TGTGCCTGGAGAGGAGGACAGTACAATGAGCAGTTCTTC
J: TRBJ2-7; V: TRBV20-1; D: TRBD1; size: many; CDR3: CSAPLRDRASYEQYF; DNA: TGCAGTGCACCACTCCGGGACAGGGCTTCCTACGAGCAGTACTTC
J: TRBJ1-4; V: TRBV19; D: NA; size: NA; CDR3: CASSTEQGEKLFF; DNA: TGTGCCAGTAGTACCGAGCAGGGTGAAAAACTGTTTTTT
J: TRBJ2-2; V: TRBV12-3/TRBV12-4; D: TRBD1; size: NA; CDR3: CASRRQGTGLAGELFF; DNA: TGTGCCAGCAGGAGACAGGGGACAGGGTTAGCCGGGGAGCTGTTTTTT
J: TRBJ2-3; V: TRBV29-1; D: TRBD2; size: many; CDR3: CSVSGTSGRGVWNTQYF; DNA: TGCAGCGTGTCCGGGACTAGCGGGAGAGGGGTGTGGAATACGCAGTATTTT
J: TRBJ1-4; V: TRBV15; D: TRBD1; size: NA; CDR3: CATSRTGDEKLFF; DNA: TGTGCCACCAGCAGGACAGGGGATGAAAAACTGTTTTTT
J: TRBJ2-3; V: TRBV7-2; D: NA; size: many; CDR3: CASSYHLRGRHTDTQYF; DNA: TGTGCCAGCAGCTACCACTTGAGGGGGAGGCACACAGATACGCAGTATTTT
J: TRBJ1-2; V: TRBV5-1; D: TRBD1; size: many; CDR3: CASSSGDRGRRGYTF; DNA: TGCGCCAGCAGCTCAGGGGACAGGGGGCGCCGGGGCTACACCTTC
J: TRBJ2-2; V: TRBV19; D: TRBD2; size: few; CDR3: CASRTVGRGGTGELFF; DNA: TGTGCCAGTAGGACGGTGGGACGGGGGGGGACCGGGGAGCTGTTTTTT
J: TRBJ1-1; V: TRBV29-1; D: NA; size: many; CDR3: CSVRRDLNTEAFF; DNA: TGCAGCGTTCGTAGGGACCTGAACACTGAAGCTTTCTTT
J: TRBJ2-3; V: TRBV19; D: NA; size: many; CDR3: CASRVGGAGDTQYF; DNA: TGTGCCAGTAGGGTTGGGGGCGCTGGGGATACGCAGTATTTT
J: TRBJ1-4; V: TRBV6-5; D: TRBD1; size: NA; CDR3: CASSHSRGREKLFF; DNA: TGTGCCAGCAGTCACTCCAGGGGGCGAGAAAAACTGTTTTTT
J: TRBJ2-7; V: TRBV11-2; D: NA; size: many; CDR3: CASSLILASTVPGEQYF; DNA: TGTGCCAGCAGCTTAATTTTAGCAAGCACAGTCCCCGGCGAGCAGTACTTC
J: TRBJ2-2; V: TRBV19; D: TRBD1; size: many; CDR3: CASSMVGTDTGELFF; DNA: TGTGCCAGTAGTATGGTGGGGACAGACACCGGGGAGCTGTTTTTT
J: TRBJ2-1; V: TRBV12-3/TRBV12-4; D: TRBD2; size: many; CDR3: CASSTRAGVGYNEQFF; DNA: TGTGCCAGCAGTACAAGAGCGGGAGTGGGCTACAATGAGCAGTTCTTC
J: TRBJ1-6; V: TRBV28; D: NA; size: NA; CDR3: CASSPPIGFAYNSPLHF; DNA: TGTGCCAGCAGTCCCCCTATAGGGTTCGCCTATAATTCACCCCTCCACTTT
J: TRBJ1-1; V: TRBV12-3/TRBV12-4; D: NA; size: NA; CDR3: CASGRTAGGAFF; DNA: TGTGCCAGCGGTAGGACAGCGGGCGGTGCTTTCTTT
J: TRBJ2-3; V: TRBV7-9; D: TRBD2; size: NA; CDR3: CASSLATSGTSGASDTQYF; DNA: TGTGCCAGCAGCTTAGCCACCTCCGGGACTAGCGGGGCATCAGATACGCAGTATTTT